The 25 T cell receptor beta chains reported below all come from one sample, sequenced in a study of T cells after somatic rescue of genetic block. TCRdb's copy holds only in-frame clones and misses some; the assay was immunoSEQ multiplex PCR. The sample contains more than 70,000 clones, approximately 90% of which appear only once. Sequences were obtained from peripheral blood mononuclear cells (PBMCs). The receptors here all came from a woman in her late teens or twenties.

This clone was counted a single time. The chain employs TRBV28 and TRBJ2-7, with TRBD1 as a possible D gene (6 bases). The length of the CDR3 is 15 residues. Looked up from germline, CDR1 is MDHEN and CDR2 is SYDVKM. V was shortened by 6 bases and J by 0 bases, with 15 bases between the two germline ends. The CDR3 DNA reads TGTGCCAGCAGCCAAACAACGACAGGCTCCTACGAGCAGTACTTC. Translating gives CASSQTTTGSYEQYF.

The V gene is TRBV5-1, the J gene TRBJ2-7; D ambiguous. In germline, CDR1 is SGHRS, CDR2 YFSETQ. This CDR3 has 13 amino acids. V gave up 5 bases and J gave up 0 bases, with 9 bases separating them. The CDR3 is CASRMTVSYEQYF. The CDR3 DNA sequence: TGCGCCAGCAGGATGACGGTCTCCTACGAGCAGTACTTC.

The V call is TRBV2, the J call TRBJ2-5, with D hard to call. Germline V lookup: CDR1 SNHLY, CDR2 FYNNEI. CDR3 length equals 12 residues. Trimming stripped 4 bases from V and 5 bases from J, with 8 bases between. CDR3 in DNA: TGTGCCAGCAGTGTAGGGTCGGAGACCCAGTACTTC. Translation: CASSVGSETQYF.

The gene calls are TRBV6-5 and TRBJ1-4; TRBD1 agrees at 8 bases. From germline, CDR1 is MNHEY and CDR2 SVGAGI. The V and J ends lost 8 bases and 4 bases, in that order; junction bases with no gene match: 0. The CDR3 has 12 amino acids. The CDR3 DNA sequence: TGTGCCAGCGGACAGGGTAATGAAAAACTGTTTTTT. It codes for CASGQGNEKLFF.

This rearrangement joins TRBV19 to TRBJ1-1, with D perhaps matching TRBD1 (6 bases). The germline CDR1 and CDR2 sequences are LNHDA and SQIVND (reference sequence). V was cut by 5 bases and J by 4 bases, with 11 bases left in between. The CDR3 has 13 amino acids. This chain's CDR3 is CASSYRDGTEAFF. The CDR3 coding sequence is TGTGCCAGTAGTTACAGGGATGGCACTGAAGCTTTCTTT. Supplemented by reference TRBV19 and TRBJ1-1, the full variable domain reads DGGITQSPKYLFRKEGQNVTLSCEQNLNHDAMYWYRQDPGQGLRLIYYSQIVNDFQKGDIAEGYSVSREKKESFPLTVTSAQKNPTAFYLCASSYRDGTEAFFGQGTRLTVV.

The V call is TRBV5-1, the J call TRBJ1-2; no clear D gene. The germline V and J ends were trimmed by 5 bases and 5 bases, with 16 bases remaining between them. Germline V gene data show CDR1 as SGHRS and CDR2 as YFSETQ. This CDR3 contains 14 residues. The CDR3 loop reads CASRPPEQEYGYTF. In DNA, the CDR3 is TGCGCCAGCAGGCCTCCTGAGCAGGAATATGGCTACACCTTC.

The rearrangement uses TRBV6-6 and TRBJ1-1; D unresolved. CDR1 MNHNY and CDR2 SVGAGI come from the germline V gene (reference sequence). The V and J ends lost 4 bases and 12 bases respectively, with 18 bases between them. The CDR3 is 13 residues long. DNA of the CDR3: TGTGCCAGCAGTTGGGAGCCCCGGTATAGGACTTTCTTT. This encodes CASSWEPRYRTFF.

CDR3 in DNA: TGTGCCAGCAGCTCTCAAGAGAGAGCCTACGAGCAGTACTTC. Translating it yields CASSSQERAYEQYF. This rearrangement joins TRBV13 to TRBJ2-7; no reliable D call. CDR3 size: 14 residues. Germline CDR1 and CDR2: PRHDT and FYEKMQ (reference sequence). Trimming pared 4 bases from V and 2 bases from J, leaving 12 bases between.

A word on this clone: Mismatch with germline at one junction end may stem from a read error. V and J are TRBV7-9 and TRBJ1-2; the D gene is possibly TRBD1 (5 bases). The CDR3 consists of 15 residues. Germline CDR1 SEHNR, CDR2 FQNEAQ (reference sequence). The CDR3 sequence is CASSSEVLWRDRTIF. As DNA, the CDR3 is TGTGCCAGCAGCTCCGAGGTTTTGTGGCGGGACCGGACCATCTTC.

The V gene is TRBV5-1, the J gene TRBJ1-2; D ambiguous. Trimming cost V 0 bases and J 3 bases, with 12 bases left between them. The CDR3 has 15 amino acids. Germline assignment: CDR1 SGHRS and CDR2 YFSETQ. DNA of the CDR3: TGCGCCAGCAGCTTGGACGTCGGCAGGTACTATGGCTACACCTTC. Its translation: CASSLDVGRYYGYTF. The full variable domain, its missing parts supplied by reference TRBV5-1 and TRBJ1-2, is KAGVTQTPRYLIKTRGQQVTLSCSPISGHRSVSWYQQTPGQGLQFLFEYFSETQRNKGNFPGRFSGRQFSNSRSEMNVSTLELGDSALYLCASSLDVGRYYGYTFGSGTRLTVV.

The chain employs TRBV4-3 and TRBJ1-5; 10 nucleotides align to TRBD1. This CDR3 contains 15 residues. Trimming took 4 bases from V and 4 from J; bases not matched to a gene: 4. From germline, CDR1 is LGHNA and CDR2 YSLEER. The CDR3 protein is CASSLDRGANQPQHF. In DNA form, the CDR3 reads TGCGCCAGCAGCCTGGACAGGGGGGCGAATCAGCCCCAGCATTTT.

The chain employs TRBV9 and TRBJ2-5; 7 bases are shared with TRBD1. The CDR3 length is 16 residues. Per germline, CDR1 SGDLS and CDR2 YYNGEE. The V segment lost 4 bases and the J segment 2 bases; nucleotides outside the gene matches: 11. The CDR3: CASSPTGQAQQETQYF. The CDR3 DNA sequence: TGTGCCAGCAGCCCCACAGGACAGGCCCAACAAGAGACCCAGTACTTC.

The rearrangement joins TRBV5-6 to TRBJ1-1, with D possibly matching TRBD1 (6 bases). Germline CDR1 and CDR2: SGHDT and YYEEEE. This CDR3 is 13 amino acids long. V was shortened by 3 bases and J by 1 base, with 7 bases between the two germline ends. The CDR3 reads CASSWTENTEAFF. CDR3 DNA: TGTGCCAGCAGCTGGACAGAGAACACTGAAGCTTTCTTT.

This chain connects TRBV5-1 to TRBJ2-7, with D maybe TRBD1 (6 bases). The V gene's germline CDR1 is SGHRS and CDR2 YFSETQ. V lost 0 bases and J 7 bases, leaving 14 bases between the germline ends. The CDR3 length is 14 residues. The CDR3 region is CASSLGRGRWEQYF. The CDR3 DNA reads TGCGCCAGCAGCTTGGGCAGGGGACGTTGGGAGCAGTACTTC.

V usage is TRBV30 and J usage is TRBJ1-4; D not resolved. Between the trimmed V and J ends, which lost 0 bases and 7 bases, there was a span of 9 bases. Germline CDR1 GTSNPN, CDR2 SVGIG (reference sequence). This CDR3 has 13 amino acids. The CDR3 nucleotides read TGTGCCTGGAGTGTAGACCCCAGTGAAAAACTGTTTTTT. This encodes CAWSVDPSEKLFF.

This clone was observed a few times. The gene calls are TRBV27 and TRBJ2-1; TRBD1 matches 9 bases. CDR1 is MNHEY and CDR2 is SMNVEV in the germline V gene (reference sequence). The V gene end was trimmed by 11 bases and the J gene end by 5 bases; junction bases not matched to a gene: 10. The CDR3 spans 14 residues. The CDR3 loop is CASKDRGRNNEQFF. The DNA of the CDR3 is TGTGCCTCAAAAGACAGGGGGAGAAACAATGAGCAGTTCTTC.

The CDR3 DNA reads TGCAGCGTTGTGGGGGCGCGGGGAAACACCATATATTTT. This encodes CSVVGARGNTIYF. V is TRBV29-1 and J is TRBJ1-3; perhaps TRBD1 as D (6 bases). Trimming shortened V by 4 bases and J by 4 bases, and 11 bases separated the two germline ends. The CDR3 consists of 13 residues. The V gene's germline CDR1 is SQVTM and CDR2 ANQGSEA.

The gene calls are TRBV18 and TRBJ2-1; D is unresolved. Trimming left V 2 bases short and J 8 bases short, with 4 bases between. CDR1 KGHSH and CDR2 LQKENI come from the germline V gene. The CDR3 loop spans 11 amino acids. CDR3 bases: TGTGCCAGCTCACCAGGGGATGAGCAGTTCTTC. Translating it yields CASSPGDEQFF.

This sequence joins TRBV29-1 and TRBJ1-2, with 9 nucleotides matching TRBD1. Germline-derived CDR1 and CDR2 are SQVTM and ANQGSEA. This CDR3 has 13 residues. J gave up 6 bases and V 1 base, and 3 bases lay outside the gene matches. CDR3 bases: TGCAGCGTTGAAGGGGGGGACAGGGATGGCTACACCTTC. Amino acids: CSVEGGDRDGYTF.

The chain carries TRBV7-3 and TRBJ2-5, with TRBD1 matching over 9 bases. The germline V gene has CDR1 SGHTA and CDR2 FQGTGA. With V trimmed by 6 bases and J by 4 bases, 9 bases remained unmatched. The CDR3 contains 15 residues. For the CDR3, the DNA is TGTGCCAGCAGGAAAAGACAGGGGGTCGGAGAGACCCAGTACTTC. The encoded protein is CASRKRQGVGETQYF. Based on the CDR3 plus reference TRBV7-3 and TRBJ2-5, the full variable domain is GAGVSQTPSNKVTEKGKYVELRCDPISGHTALYWYRQSLGQGPEFLIYFQGTGAADDSGLPNDRFFAVRPEGSVSTLKIQRTERGDSAVYLCASRKRQGVGETQYFGPGTRLLVL.

V and J are TRBV27 and TRBJ1-3; D is unresolved. In germline, CDR1 is MNHEY, CDR2 SMNVEV (reference sequence). The V and J ends lost 3 bases and 0 bases respectively, with 9 bases between them. The length of the CDR3 is 15 residues. This CDR3 is CASSFSVDSGNTIYF. DNA of the CDR3: TGTGCCAGCAGTTTCTCGGTGGACTCTGGAAACACCATATATTTT.

This chain joins TRBV7-8 and TRBJ1-1, with D unclear. The CDR3 runs to 15 residues. CDR1 and CDR2 from the germline V gene are SGHVS and FQNEAQ. Trimming removed 3 bases from V and 4 bases from J, with 15 bases in between. This CDR3 reads CASSFPVTRGTEAFF. The CDR3 nucleotides read TGTGCCAGCAGCTTCCCGGTTACGCGGGGCACTGAAGCTTTCTTT.

The rearrangement uses TRBV27 and TRBJ2-2, with a possible D match to TRBD1 (5 bases). Germline V gene lookup returns CDR1 MNHEY and CDR2 SMNVEV (reference sequence). The CDR3 runs 16 residues. V was trimmed by 6 bases and J by 6 bases, leaving 20 bases between them. As DNA, the CDR3 is TGTGCCAGCAGCTTTGGCCAGGGCTTGCCAGCCGGGGAGCTGTTTTTT. Its translation: CASSFGQGLPAGELFF.

V usage is TRBV7-6 and J usage is TRBJ1-1; no definite D call. The V gene's germline CDR1 is SGHVS and CDR2 FNYEAQ. The germline V and J ends were trimmed by 1 base and 1 base, with 13 bases remaining between them. The CDR3 is 16 residues long. For the CDR3, the DNA is TGTGCCAGCAGCTTAGTGGGAACTCCCCCGAACACTGAAGCTTTCTTT. Encoded protein: CASSLVGTPPNTEAFF.

V is TRBV5-1 and J is TRBJ1-3, with D uncertain. Germline CDR1 and CDR2: SGHRS and YFSETQ. Trimming stripped 3 bases from V and 0 bases from J, with 7 bases between. The CDR3 is made up of 14 amino acids. CDR3 in DNA: TGCGCCAGCAGCTACGGTAGCTCTGGAAACACCATATATTTT. Translating gives CASSYGSSGNTIYF.